A selection of T cell receptor beta chains follows, all from one sample in a study of blood T cell repertoires in COVID-19. Data came from immunoSEQ multiplex PCR; TCRdb stores just in-frame clones and leaves some out. The sample lists 200,000 to 250,000 clones; 65% to 90% were seen once. Material: peripheral blood. These receptors came from a man aged 50 to 59 with COVID-19, enrolled during active disease. Both conserved end residues are trimmed from each CDR3. The D gene is left open where the match is weak.

D gene	V gene	J gene	CDR3 protein
.	TRBV6-5	TRBJ2-2	ASRQSNTGELF
.	TRBV6-5	TRBJ1-4	ASSYRGGNEKLF
.	TRBV5-1	TRBJ2-1	ASSLGRGPGEQF
.	TRBV2	TRBJ2-5	ASSASGARYQETQY
TRBD1	TRBV6-5	TRBJ2-7	ASRRGRVSYEQY
.	TRBV7-9	TRBJ2-4	ASSLDNPIQY
TRBD2	TRBV25-1	TRBJ2-5	ASSRLAGGSYQY
TRBD1	TRBV24-1	TRBJ2-5	ATSDDGQGAGETQY
.	TRBV6-2/TRBV6-3	TRBJ1-1	ASSYQLLASRWETEAF
.	TRBV12-3/TRBV12-4	TRBJ1-5	ASRGGGNQPQH
TRBD1	TRBV5-1	TRBJ2-2	ASSLPPTGQNTGELF
TRBD1	TRBV7-2	TRBJ1-2	ASSSQGQGLEGYT
.	TRBV4-1	TRBJ1-2	ASSQETGFANYGYT
TRBD1	TRBV7-3	TRBJ2-3	ASSPGTGTDTQY
TRBD2	TRBV10-3	TRBJ2-2	AISGRISGGAPGELF
.	TRBV20-1	TRBJ2-7	SASGGGSTYEQY
.	TRBV6-5	TRBJ2-3	ASGGSEDTQY
TRBD1	TRBV5-1	TRBJ1-2	ASSAQGARGYGYT
TRBD2	TRBV9	TRBJ2-5	ASSVAPTSGGVQETQY
.	TRBV5-8	TRBJ2-7	ASSLGDWYEQY
TRBD1	TRBV19	TRBJ2-2	ASRQGANTGELF
.	TRBV3-1/TRBV3-2	TRBJ2-1	ASSRLWEQF
TRBD1	TRBV9	TRBJ2-2	ASSVDRGRTGELF
.	TRBV5-1	TRBJ1-2	ASSLAGQYYGYT
.	TRBV7-3	TRBJ1-3	ASSPDRGNTIY
TRBD2	TRBV19	TRBJ2-2	ASSTGGWTGELF
.	TRBV6-5	TRBJ2-7	ASKPAGLLYEQY
.	TRBV6-5	TRBJ1-2	ASSYRGGGYT
TRBD1	TRBV2	TRBJ2-3	ASRTGTGGSDTQY
.	TRBV5-4	TRBJ2-5	ASSLPVLETQY
.	TRBV6-5	TRBJ1-3	ASSYTRAGNTIY
.	TRBV4-1	TRBJ1-2	ASSQEGSGPGFFGYT
.	TRBV9	TRBJ1-4	ASSVYSGTNEKLF
.	TRBV9	TRBJ2-2	ASSFGLNTGELF
.	TRBV11-2	TRBJ2-5	ASSLGGVGIQETQY
.	TRBV3-1/TRBV3-2	TRBJ2-7	ASSPQRQGYEQY
.	TRBV7-2	TRBJ2-7	ASSANRITYEQY
.	TRBV19	TRBJ1-1	ASRGGSANTEAF
TRBD1	TRBV19	TRBJ1-5	ASSSDRGRKDGGQPQH
TRBD1	TRBV28	TRBJ1-2	ASSSPGQGVIGGYT
TRBD1	TRBV30	TRBJ1-2	AWSLDRGAVAYT